This T cell receptor beta chain is from a study of T cell responses to AZD1222 COVID-19 vaccine. Study-wide background: Pooling of second doses given at about 4 or about 12 weeks was done. Study-wide results and limits: Unmutated variant regions reportedly attract nearly half of all spike-specific TCRs.

To note about this clone: Its target is unknown.

This CDR3 has 9 amino acids. Per the germline V gene, CDR1 is DFQATT and CDR2 is SNEGSKA (reference sequence). V dropped 8 bases and J dropped 7 bases, with 6 bases sitting between them. Some clones are missing from TCRdb's copy, which holds only in-frame ones; the method was immunoSEQ multiplex PCR. The repertoire includes almost 80,000 clones, 75% to 90% of them detected once, and roughly 24% sits in the top ten. The gene calls are TRBV20-1 and TRBJ1-5; D gene unclear. The sequence was obtained from an adult in good health. The material was peripheral blood, obtained on day 0 of AZD1222 vaccination. The CDR3 loop reads CSSGQPQHF. CDR3 coding DNA: TGCAGTTCCGGGCAGCCCCAGCATTTT.